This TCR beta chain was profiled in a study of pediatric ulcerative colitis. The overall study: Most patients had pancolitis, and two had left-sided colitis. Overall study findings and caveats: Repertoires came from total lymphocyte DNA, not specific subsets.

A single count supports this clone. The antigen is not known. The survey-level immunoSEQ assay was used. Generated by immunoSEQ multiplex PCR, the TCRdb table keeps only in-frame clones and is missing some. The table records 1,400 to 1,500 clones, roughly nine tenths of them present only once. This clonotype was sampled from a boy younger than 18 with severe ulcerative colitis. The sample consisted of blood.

The DNA of the CDR3 is TGTGCCAGCAGCTGGGGACTAGCGGAAAACAATGAGCAGTTCTTC. Amino acid sequence: CASSWGLAENNEQFF. This sequence joins TRBV11-2 and TRBJ2-1, with TRBD2 matching over 11 bases. This CDR3 contains 15 residues. The J segment lost 5 bases and the V segment lost 4 bases, leaving 4 bases of the junction unmatched. The germline CDR1 and CDR2 sequences are SGHAT and FQNNGV. Filled out from reference TRBV11-2 and TRBJ2-1, the complete variable domain reads EAGVAQSPRYKIIEKRQSVAFWCNPISGHATLYWYQQILGQGPKLLIQFQNNGVVDDSQLPKDRFSAERLKGVDSTLKIQPAKLEDSAVYLCASSWGLAENNEQFFGPGTRLTVL.